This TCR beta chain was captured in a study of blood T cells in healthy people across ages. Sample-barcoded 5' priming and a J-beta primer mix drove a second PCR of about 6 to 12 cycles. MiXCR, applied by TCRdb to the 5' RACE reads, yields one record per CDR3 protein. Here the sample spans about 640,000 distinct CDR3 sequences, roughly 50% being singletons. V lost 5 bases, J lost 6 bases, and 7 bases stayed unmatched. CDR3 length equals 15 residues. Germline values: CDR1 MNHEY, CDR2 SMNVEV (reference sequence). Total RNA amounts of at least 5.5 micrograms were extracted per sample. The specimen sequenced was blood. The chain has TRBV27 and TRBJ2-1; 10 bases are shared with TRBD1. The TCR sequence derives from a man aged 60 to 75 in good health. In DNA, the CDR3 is TGTGCCAGCAGTATCGGACAGGGGGACCCCAATGAGCAGTTCTTC. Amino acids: CASSIGQGDPNEQFF.